This T cell receptor (beta chain) was recorded in a study of cytomegalovirus exposure and HLA in healthy donors. General study findings and limits: Cytomegalovirus association was listed for around 170 TCR beta chains. After further analysis at a later stage, 16,951 TCR beta sequences were associated with HLA alleles at 0.05 false discovery rate.

Both 60 Vbeta primers and 13 Jbeta primers went into the PCR. Assay used: immunoSEQ multiplex PCR; TCRdb lists only in-frame clones, some missing. This table holds 80,000 to 90,000 clones, more than 60% found once. Regarding this clone: As yet, its antigen is unknown.

The clonotype comes from a man under 40 in good health and CMV-seronegative. Source material: PBMCs.

The CDR3: CASSERRGLNGELFF. CDR3 DNA sequence: TGTGCCAGCAGTGAACGCAGGGGGCTTAACGGGGAGCTGTTTTTT. The chain recombines TRBV6-1 with TRBJ2-2, with 8 bases fitting TRBD1. The CDR3 totals 15 residues. Germline assignment: CDR1 MNHNS and CDR2 SASEGT. With 2 bases clipped from V and 7 bases from J, the junction kept 6 bases outside the gene matches.